Given below is one TCR beta chain in context. The CDR3 runs to 15 residues. The ends lost 6 bases at V and 3 bases at J; junction bases unmatched: 5. The germline V gene encodes CDR1 SGHTA and CDR2 FQGTGA. These data are taken from a study of blood T cell repertoires in COVID-19. On the study more broadly: Collection of acute and convalescent COVID-19 samples took place in the United States, Italy and Spain.

Sequencing used immunoSEQ multiplex PCR; TCRdb keeps in-frame clones, though not all of them. Here the sample spans 89,000 or so clones, more than 75% being singletons. The receptor was derived from a man over 45 with active COVID-19. The chain combines TRBV7-3 with TRBJ2-1; 10 bases fit TRBD2. The specimen was peripheral blood. CDR3 bases: TGTGCCAGCAGTTTCGGACTAGCGGTCTACAATGAGCAGTTCTTC. Residues: CASSFGLAVYNEQFF.